This T cell receptor beta chain was obtained from a study of long-term antiretroviral therapy in people with HIV. Trimming stripped 0 bases from V and 8 bases from J, with 7 bases between. CDR1 is GTSNPN and CDR2 is SVGIG in the germline V gene (reference sequence). The CDR3 has 12 residues. Samples were assayed with immunoSEQ v3.0 at survey level. Repertoires were generated with immunoSEQ multiplex PCR, while TCRdb's copy carries only in-frame clones and drops some. Here the sample spans roughly 42,000 clones, 86% being singletons. The rearrangement joins TRBV30 to TRBJ1-4; D ambiguous. The TCR was taken from a woman aged 50 to 65 with HIV. The sample in question was unsorted PBMCs, obtained 1.2 years after starting antiretroviral therapy. This chain's CDR3 is CAWSVGGEKLFF. The CDR3 bases are TGTGCCTGGAGTGTGGGTGGGGAAAAACTGTTTTTT.